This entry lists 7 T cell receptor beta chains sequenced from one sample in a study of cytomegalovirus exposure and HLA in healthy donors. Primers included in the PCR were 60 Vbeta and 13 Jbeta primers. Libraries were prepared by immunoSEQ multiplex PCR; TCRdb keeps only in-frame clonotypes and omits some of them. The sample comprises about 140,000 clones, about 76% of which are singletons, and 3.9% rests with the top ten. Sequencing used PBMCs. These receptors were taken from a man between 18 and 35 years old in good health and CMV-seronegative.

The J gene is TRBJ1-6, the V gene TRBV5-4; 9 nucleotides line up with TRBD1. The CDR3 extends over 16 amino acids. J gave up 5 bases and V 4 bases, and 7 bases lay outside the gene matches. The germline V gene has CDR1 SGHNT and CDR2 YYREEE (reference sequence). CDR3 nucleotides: TGTGCCAGCAGCAAAGGGGACAGGGCAAATAATTCACCCCTCCACTTT. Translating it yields CASSKGDRANNSPLHF.

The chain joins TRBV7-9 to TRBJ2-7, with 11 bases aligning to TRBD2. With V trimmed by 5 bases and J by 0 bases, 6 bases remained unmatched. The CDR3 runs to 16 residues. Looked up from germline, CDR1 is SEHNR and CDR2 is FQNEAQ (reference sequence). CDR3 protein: CASSPRLAGSSYEQYF. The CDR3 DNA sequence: TGTGCCAGCAGCCCAAGACTAGCGGGGAGCTCCTACGAGCAGTACTTC. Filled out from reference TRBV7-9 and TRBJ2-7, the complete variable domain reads DTGVSQNPRHKITKRGQNVTFRCDPISEHNRLYWYRQTLGQGPEFLTYFQNEAQLEKSRLLSDRFSAERPKGSFSTLEIQRTEQGDSAMYLCASSPRLAGSSYEQYFGPGTRLTVT.

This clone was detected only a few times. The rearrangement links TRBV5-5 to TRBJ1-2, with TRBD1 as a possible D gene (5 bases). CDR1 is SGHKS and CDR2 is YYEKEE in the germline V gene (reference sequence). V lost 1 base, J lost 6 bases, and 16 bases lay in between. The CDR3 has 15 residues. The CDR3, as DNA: TGTGCCAGCAGCTTGCTAGACCGGGGGGTAGATGGCTACACCTTC. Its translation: CASSLLDRGVDGYTF.

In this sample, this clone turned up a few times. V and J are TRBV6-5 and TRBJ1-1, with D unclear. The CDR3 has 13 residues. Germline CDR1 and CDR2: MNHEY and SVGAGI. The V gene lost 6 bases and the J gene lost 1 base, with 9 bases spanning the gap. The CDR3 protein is CASRREGNTEAFF. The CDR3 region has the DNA TGTGCCAGCAGAAGGGAGGGGAACACTGAAGCTTTCTTT.

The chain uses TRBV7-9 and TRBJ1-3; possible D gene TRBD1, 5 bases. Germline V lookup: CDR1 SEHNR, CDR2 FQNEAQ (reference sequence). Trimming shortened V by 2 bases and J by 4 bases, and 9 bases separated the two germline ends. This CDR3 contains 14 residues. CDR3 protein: CASSLPGSGNTIYF. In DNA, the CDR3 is TGTGCCAGCAGCTTACCAGGGTCCGGAAACACCATATATTTT.

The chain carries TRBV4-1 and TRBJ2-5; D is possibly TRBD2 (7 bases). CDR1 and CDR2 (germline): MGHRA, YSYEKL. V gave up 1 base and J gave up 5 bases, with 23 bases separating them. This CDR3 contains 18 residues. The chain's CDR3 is CASSQGGASGPPRETQYF. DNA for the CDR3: TGCGCCAGCAGCCAAGGGGGGGCTAGCGGCCCTCCGAGGGAGACCCAGTACTTC.

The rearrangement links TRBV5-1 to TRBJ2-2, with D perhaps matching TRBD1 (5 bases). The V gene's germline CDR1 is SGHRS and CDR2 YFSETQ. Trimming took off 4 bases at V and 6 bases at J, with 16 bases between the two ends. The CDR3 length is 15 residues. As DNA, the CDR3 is TGCGCCAGCAGCCGCGACCAGGGATATGCCGGGGAGCTGTTTTTT. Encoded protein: CASSRDQGYAGELFF.